This T cell receptor (beta chain) is from a study of blood T cells in healthy people across ages. The germline gives CDR1 MNHNY, CDR2 SVGAGI (reference sequence). The CDR3 spans 11 residues. V dropped 6 bases and J dropped 8 bases, with 11 bases sitting between them. The authors ran a second PCR of 7 to 11 cycles using a sample-barcoded 5' primer and a J-beta primer mix. TCRdb re-analysed the 5' RACE reads in MiXCR, keeping a single row per CDR3 protein. The sample shows roughly 720,000 distinct CDR3 sequences, about 48% of them seen only once. The sample was blood. The V gene is TRBV6-6, the J gene TRBJ2-7, with D unresolved. This TCR derives from a man at least 80 years old in good health. CDR3 in amino acids: CASSRADKQYF. DNA of the CDR3: TGTGCCAGCAGCCGCGCTGATAAGCAGTACTTC.